Below, one T cell receptor (beta chain) is given with its context. No antigen is known for it. Base qualities are not recorded, but no much larger clone differs from it by a single base. The entry originates in a study of blood T cell repertoires in COVID-19 (dated by TCRdb to about 2020). Describing the broader study: Samples from collaborators originated in the United States, Italy and Spain and spanned both the acute and convalescent phases of COVID-19. The prospective study material was composed of cDNA or gDNA derived from T cells, B-cell-depleted T cells, or PBMCs. The sample metadata nearly always contained a de-identified subject ID, COVID-19 status, age in years and sex. The repertoires were released in a freely available public database intended as a resource for research on the immune response to SARS-CoV-2. Subjects who had been exposed to COVID-19, were actively infected with it, or had recovered from it provided the deeply sampled blood TCRbeta repertoires that made up the dataset. Where available, HLA class I and class II types were taken from metadata supplied by the sample provider and were not determined by assay-based typing. The samples were drawn from two sources: the first 160 participants of the ongoing ImmuneRACE study, and 950 to 1,500 subjects contributed by 6 global collaborators. The full study reports these points: How much clinical and demographic metadata was included differed by source and by participant, and the metadata was provided uncurated.

Each collaborating institution followed its own protocols to collect whole blood in K2EDTA tubes. For TCRbeta analysis, collaborators shipped samples as frozen whole blood, isolated PBMCs, or DNA extracted from either of those sample types. The immunoSEQ Assay, a bias-controlled multiplex PCR, was used to amplify TCRbeta CDR3 regions from genomic DNA. From the authors' description of their analysis: Within the assay, amplification of reference gene primers was used to estimate how many nucleated cells each sample contained. Sequence reads were collapsed and filtered to measure the absolute abundance of every unique TCRbeta CDR3 rearrangement. For each sample, productive Simpson clonality was calculated by taking the square root of Simpson's diversity index across productive rearrangements. TCRdb took over this immuneACCESS table, retaining in-frame rearrangements with V and J assigned. Such tables are incomplete; in checked studies, under half of the missing clones stem from an unresolved V gene, and the remainder is unexplained. The V and J calls and clone size are taken from that table; D and trimming were inferred from the DNA. The sample profile shows around 86,000 clones; roughly 84% of them were found once. The ten largest clones add up to 4.9% of the sample.

CDR1 and CDR2 are read off the germline V gene as SGHDT and YYEEEE. The junction shows trimming of 0 bases on V and 10 bases on J, and the gene matches do not reach 12 bases of it. The CDR3 contains 16 residues, cysteine and phenylalanine counted. Only the CDR3 portion is preserved as DNA: 48 bases, with reading frame beginning at the first base. This TCR was recovered from a woman of 80 years or more with acute or convalescent COVID-19. The material sequenced was peripheral blood. The chain couples TRBV5-6 to TRBJ2-1; 8 junctional bases match TRBD1. The DNA reads as follows: TGTGCCAGCAGCTTGGCCGGTAAGGTCAGGGGGCGAGAGCAGTTCTTC. Its coded protein is CASSLAGKVRGREQFF.